This record concerns one T cell receptor (beta chain) sequence. The antigen remains undetermined. Sequenced by immunoSEQ multiplex PCR; TCRdb stores in-frame clones only, minus some. This table holds some 2 million clones, roughly 95% found once. This sample is part of a study of shared clonotypes between healthy human individuals. Overall study context: Every donor yielded three CD4 naive, three CD4 memory, two CD8 naive and one CD8 memory plate. The study, taken as a whole, reports: Owing to a small donor count, the genetic and exposure-history diversity represented was limited.

This clonotype was sampled from a man younger than 35 in good health. Sequenced material: naive CD4+ T cells sorted from blood. The subset: CD45RA+ positively selected.

The CDR3 bases are TGTGCCAGCAGCTTAGTTACTAGCGGATACCATGAGCAGTTCTTC. It specifies CASSLVTSGYHEQFF. The chain has TRBV11-2 and TRBJ2-1; 8 bases are shared with TRBD2. Germline V lookup: CDR1 SGHAT, CDR2 FQNNGV. Germline trimming cut 1 base from V and 8 bases from J; bases unmatched to any gene: 7. The CDR3 is 15 amino acids.